The subject of this entry is one T cell receptor (beta chain). Profiled with immunoSEQ multiplex PCR; TCRdb holds only in-frame clones, not every one. The data show 270,000 or so clones, with around 90% seen just once and approximately 3% held by the top ten. The CDR3 extends over 16 amino acids. Clinical history reported by participants formed the basis on which cohorts were assigned. The sample is drawn from a study of blood T cell repertoires in COVID-19. Sequenced sample: PBMCs or T cells enriched from blood (not recorded which). The V and J genes are TRBV21-1 and TRBJ1-3; the D call in the table, TRBD1, was not verified against the DNA. TRBV21-1 is shown as a pseudogene. This receptor was obtained from a man aged 35 to 55 who had been exposed to COVID-19. CDR3 protein: CASSGQGVQSVNTIYF. CDR3 nucleotide sequence: TGTGCCAGCAGCGGTCAGGGGGTACAGTCTGTTAACACCATATATTTT.